This T cell receptor (beta chain) was sequenced during a study of blood T cell repertoires in COVID-19. Study as a whole: The cDNA or gDNA used as material had been derived from T cells, B-cell-depleted T cells, or PBMCs.

The CDR3 extends over 15 amino acids. This table comes from immunoSEQ multiplex PCR, and its TCRdb copy is limited to in-frame clones, with some not included. This repertoire shows roughly 350,000 clones, around 87% found once; its top ten account for about 10%. This chain connects TRBV21-1 to TRBJ1-1. TRBV21-1 is noted as a pseudogene. The TCR comes from a young woman with COVID-19, enrolled during active disease. The sample was peripheral blood. The CDR3 sequence: CASSKARQPNTEAFF. The CDR3 DNA sequence: TGTGCCAGCAGCAAAGCGCGGCAGCCGAACACTGAAGCTTTCTTT.